Described below is a single TCR beta chain sequence and its context. Other DNA sequences in the same sample also yield this CDR3. The assay ran at deep level. Methods used by the authors: Junction-only immunoSEQ data arrived without quality scores, meaning filtering differed. The method was immunoSEQ multiplex PCR; TCRdb's version includes in-frame clones alone and lacks a portion of them. D and trimming were read from the DNA, whereas the V and J calls and clone size are those reported in that table. The data contain roughly 1 million clones, approximately 78% of them seen just once; the ten biggest clones take up about 0.52%. This sample was included in a study of shared clonotypes between healthy human individuals. The donors, healthy adults who were HIV-negative, had experienced no recent acute infections or vaccinations. The authors divided CD4+ cells into CD45RA+ naive and CD45RA-negative memory subsets.

The receptor comes from a man aged 18 to 29 in good health. Some clones in this sample may be carry-over from other donors' samples. The source material was memory CD4+ T cells from PBMCs. Subset here: CD45RA-negative fraction.

CDR3: CASSLKLAGGNEQFF. Written as DNA, the CDR3 is TGCGCCAGCAGCTTGAAGCTAGCGGGGGGGAATGAGCAGTTCTTC. This chain joins TRBV5-1 and TRBJ2-1, with 12 positions matching TRBD2. The germline gives CDR1 SGHRS, CDR2 YFSETQ. This CDR3 spans 15 amino acids. J gave up 7 bases and V 1 base, and 3 bases lay outside the gene matches.